These 2 T cell receptor beta chains share one sample of origin, sequenced in a study of blood T cells in healthy people across ages. Combining a sample-barcoded 5' primer with a J-beta primer mix, a second PCR ran for roughly 7 to 12 cycles. TCRdb passed the 5' RACE reads through MiXCR, listing each CDR3 protein once. Found here are 600,000 to 850,000 distinct CDR3 sequences, approximately 43% of them singletons; the top ten hold approximately 22%. The sample comprised blood. The origin of the receptors is a woman in her sixties or seventies in good health.

This clonotype turned up a few times. The J gene is TRBJ1-2, the V gene TRBV4-2; no reliable D call. Germline CDR1 and CDR2: LGHNA and YNFKEQ. CDR3 length: 14 amino acids. The ends were cut back, 0 bases at V and 2 bases at J, with 7 bases in the middle. CDR3 region: CASSQEGKNYGYTF. The CDR3 bases are TGTGCCAGCAGCCAAGAAGGGAAGAACTATGGCTACACCTTC.

The chain recombines TRBV27 with TRBJ2-1; possibly TRBD2 for D (8 bases). Trimming left V 4 bases short and J 9 bases short, with 25 bases between. This CDR3 is 17 amino acids long. Per germline, CDR1 MNHEY and CDR2 SMNVEV (reference sequence). The CDR3 coding sequence is TGTGCCAGCAGTTCCTTCCTGCGGGGGGAGCCAGGGGGTGAGCAGTTCTTC. This gives the protein CASSSFLRGEPGGEQFF.